This TCR beta chain was identified during a study of blood T cells in healthy people across ages. Through a sample-barcoded 5' primer and a J-beta primer mix, a second PCR was run for roughly 7 to 12 cycles. Paired-end reads containing CDR3 totaled no fewer than 2.5 million for each sample. Each CDR3 protein is one row after TCRdb ran MiXCR on the 5' RACE reads. The sample holds about 1.1 million distinct CDR3 sequences; roughly two fifths are singletons and the top ten take over 10%. The length of the CDR3 is 15 residues. Per the germline V gene, CDR1 is SGHTA and CDR2 is FQGNSA. This TCR came from a man younger than 30 in good health. The sample taken for sequencing was blood. The chain uses TRBV7-2 and TRBJ2-5, with TRBD2 matching 11 bases. The assigned J gene may be wrong: the sequence end matches TRBJ2-7 better. The CDR3 protein is CASSPTSGGECEQYF. CDR3 in DNA: TGTGCCAGCAGCCCTACTAGCGGGGGCGAATGCGAGCAGTACTTC.